The rows below give T cell receptor beta chains drawn from one sample of a study of T cell responses to AZD1222 COVID-19 vaccine. The protocol was immunoSEQ multiplex PCR, while the TCRdb copy is restricted to in-frame clones and leaves out a portion. The sample includes approximately 80,000 clones, 70% to 90% of them seen just once. Sequencing was performed on peripheral blood, taken 28 days after the second AZD1222 dose. The receptors derive from an adult who received the AZD1222 COVID-19 vaccine. Both conserved end residues are trimmed from each CDR3. Fields, in order: V gene, CDR3 protein.

TRBV28 ASSSTPLTGGDTEAF
TRBV19 ASSVRDRASEELF
TRBV11-3 ASSLNQETQY
TRBV13 ASRDIAYNEQF
TRBV2 ASYASGNIQY
TRBV6-2/TRBV6-3 ASSYSGALTDQETQY
TRBV5-8 ASSLRLAQYEQY
TRBV20-1 SAGYGYT
TRBV5-1 ASSAQAVNTEAF
TRBV12-3/TRBV12-4 ATSREVGYGYT
TRBV27 ASSPDRGLGPQH
TRBV7-9 ASSLDSNTGELF
TRBV3-1/TRBV3-2 ASSQGASSGYT
TRBV4-1 ASSQDFREHQPQH
TRBV7-3 ASSLRGERETQY
TRBV7-2 ASSARQGAEAF
TRBV3-1/TRBV3-2 ASSRGQGESEKLF
TRBV7-9 ASSLAGQGASTGYT
TRBV19 ASSSAGLGSDSGEQY
TRBV29-1 SVESLGVTNEKLF
TRBV7-2 ASSPTGGPQY
TRBV28 ASSFLDTQY
TRBV2 ASSSGQGANQPQH
TRBV20-1 SARGGVQF
TRBV7-3 ASSWPGTGNTGELF
TRBV27 ASAQGNSPLH
TRBV6-6 ASSTDRAWGNTIY
TRBV7-6 ASSSLGGVTGELF
TRBV14 ASTPLGRASTDTQY
TRBV12-3/TRBV12-4 ASSSEGYEQY
TRBV2 ASSETGSAVQPQH
TRBV7-9 ASSPSRQGRDSPLH
TRBV5-1 ASSSNSAGMELF
TRBV28 ASSLTSGTYNEQF
TRBV6-4 ASSDGGGQPQH
TRBV7-2 ASSLDLPGNYGYT
TRBV6-5 ASKLGQGSLQPQH
TRBV7-9 ASSGPEKYGYT
TRBV2 ASSLRARGYT
TRBV7-3 ASSPLVGGELF
TRBV3-1/TRBV3-2 ASSRGLAGEPTQY
TRBV13 ASSLGQVRYEQY
TRBV18 ASSGMTGITEAF
TRBV7-6 ASSISESSYEQY
TRBV29-1 SAGTGVDNEQF
TRBV3-1/TRBV3-2 ASSQESGGYNEQF
TRBV7-9 ASSLRTDERRKLF
TRBV11-2 ASSLHGASQPQH
TRBV12-5 ASGLVLGRINEQF